This is a list of T cell receptor beta chains from one sample in a study of blood T cell repertoires in COVID-19. Measured with immunoSEQ multiplex PCR; TCRdb has only the in-frame clones, and not every one. Of 150,000 to 200,000 clones in the sample, approximately 84% are singletons; the top ten hold over 2.5%. Sequencing was performed on peripheral blood. These receptors came from a human donor with acute or convalescent COVID-19. The donor label of this sample is uncertain. CDR3s include the opening cysteine and the closing phenylalanine or tryptophan. The D gene is left open where the match is weak. Some rows mark clone size as missing; the rest say once, few, many or name a class of expanded clone.

>NA|TRBJ2-1|TRBV28|15|TRBD2
TGTGCCAGCAGCGAAAGACTAGCGGGACCTGCTGAGCAGTTCTTC
CASSERLAGPAEQFF
>NA|TRBJ1-2|TRBV14|14|NA
TGTGCCAGCAGCCTGACCCTCGGCGGGGGCGGCTACACCTTC
CASSLTLGGGGYTF
>once|TRBJ1-1|TRBV10-1|13|NA
TGCGCCAGCAGTGAGTCGAACAATGGTGAAGCTTTCTTT
CASSESNNGEAFF
>NA|TRBJ1-1|TRBV15|16|NA
TGTGCCACCAGCAGAGATACAGTCGGCCCAAACACTGAAGCTTTCTTT
CATSRDTVGPNTEAFF
>NA|TRBJ2-5|TRBV5-1|15|NA
TGCGCCAGCAGCTTGCCTCAGGGATACCAAGAGACCCAGTACTTC
CASSLPQGYQETQYF
>NA|TRBJ2-3|TRBV5-1|14|TRBD1
TGCGCCAGCAGCTTTGACAGGGTAGGGGATACGCAGTATTTT
CASSFDRVGDTQYF
>few|TRBJ2-3|TRBV11-2|15|TRBD2
TGTGCCAGCATCAAGACTAGCGGGAGCACAGATACGCAGTATTTT
CASIKTSGSTDTQYF
>NA|TRBJ1-6|TRBV21-1|17|NA
TGTGCCAGCAGAAGACCTTCCGGGACAGGGTCTTATTCACCCCTCCACTTT
CASRRPSGTGSYSPLHF
>few|TRBJ1-5|TRBV27|16|TRBD1
TGTGCCAGCAGTTCGGGACAGGGGGCGGGCAATCAGCCCCAGCATTTT
CASSSGQGAGNQPQHF
>NA|TRBJ1-4|TRBV18|18|TRBD1
TGTGCCAGCTCACCAATGGTGACAGGGGTTGGAACTAATGAAAAACTGTTTTTT
CASSPMVTGVGTNEKLFF
>NA|TRBJ2-7|TRBV7-9|14|TRBD1
TGTGCCAGCAGCGAAGACATACAGGGGCGCGAGCAGTACTTC
CASSEDIQGREQYF
>NA|TRBJ1-3|TRBV19|16|NA
TGTGCCAGTAGTACGCAGGGATTCAATTCTGGAAACACCATATATTTT
CASSTQGFNSGNTIYF
>many|TRBJ1-1|TRBV28|12|NA
TGTGCCAGCAGAATCAGGGTTGGTGAAGCTTTCTTT
CASRIRVGEAFF
>NA|TRBJ1-3|TRBV6-1|15|NA
TGTGCCAGCAGTGAATCCGGAGTAGCCGGAAACACCATATATTTT
CASSESGVAGNTIYF
>NA|TRBJ1-5|TRBV30|13|NA
TGTGCCTGGGGGGCGGGGTACGATCAGCCCCAGCATTTT
CAWGAGYDQPQHF
>NA|TRBJ1-2|TRBV2|13|NA
TGTGCCAGCAGTGCGGGGGGTGGCTATGGCTACACCTTC
CASSAGGGYGYTF
>few|TRBJ1-6|TRBV6-5|14|NA
TGTGCCAGCAGTTACAGACAGGCCAATTCACCCCTCCACTTT
CASSYRQANSPLHF
>NA|TRBJ2-3|TRBV9|14|TRBD2
TGTGCCAGTGGGGGACTAGCGGGAGAGGATACGCAGTATTTT
CASGGLAGEDTQYF
>NA|TRBJ1-6|TRBV3-1/TRBV3-2|16|NA
TGTGCCAGCAGCCAAGTGGTTCAGGTGGAAAATTCACCCCTCCACTTT
CASSQVVQVENSPLHF
>NA|TRBJ2-3|TRBV4-1|17|TRBD2
TGCGCCAGCAGCCAAGATTGGCGGGGGGCGATCACAGATACGCAGTATTTT
CASSQDWRGAITDTQYF
>NA|TRBJ2-1|TRBV28|14|NA
TGTGCCAGCAGTTTCCCCAAGGGGGACAATGAGCAGTTCTTC
CASSFPKGDNEQFF
>NA|TRBJ1-1|TRBV30|15|TRBD1
TGTGCCTGGAGTGCCCAATACAGGGGTGGCACTGAAGCTTTCTTT
CAWSAQYRGGTEAFF
>NA|TRBJ1-2|TRBV10-3|16|NA
TGTGCCATCAGCCAAACGGGGGATTTCCGCTCCTATGGCTACACCTTC
CAISQTGDFRSYGYTF
>NA|TRBJ2-7|TRBV2|10|NA
TGTGCCAGCCTGTTCTACGAGCAGTACTTC
CASLFYEQYF
>NA|TRBJ2-2|TRBV5-4|16|NA
TGTGCCAGCAGCTTACCACGGCAGGGCAACACCGGGGAGCTGTTTTTT
CASSLPRQGNTGELFF
>NA|TRBJ2-1|TRBV7-8|15|TRBD2
TGTGCCAGCAGCCAGCGGGAGGGCCGGTCCAATGAGCAGTTCTTC
CASSQREGRSNEQFF
>NA|TRBJ2-7|TRBV7-2|13|NA
TGTGCCAGCAGCTTAGTACCGCGGAGGGAGCAGTACTTC
CASSLVPRREQYF
>NA|TRBJ2-3|TRBV7-6|18|TRBD2
TGTGCCAGCAGCACGCGAAGACTAGCGGGGGCCCACACAGATACGCAGTATTTT
CASSTRRLAGAHTDTQYF
>NA|TRBJ2-3|TRBV6-5|15|NA
TGTGCCAGCAGCACAGGGACGTTAAGCACAGATACGCAGTATTTT
CASSTGTLSTDTQYF
>NA|TRBJ1-2|TRBV5-4|16|TRBD1
TGTGCCAGCAGCTCTAGGACAGGGGCGACTAACTATGGCTACACCTTC
CASSSRTGATNYGYTF
>NA|TRBJ2-4|TRBV5-6|16|TRBD2
TGTGCCAGCAGCTTTTTGACTAGCGATTGGAAAAACATTCAGTACTTC
CASSFLTSDWKNIQYF
>NA|TRBJ2-7|TRBV30|12|NA
TGTGCCTGGAGTGCGCACGGTAACGAGCAGTACTTC
CAWSAHGNEQYF
>NA|TRBJ2-7|TRBV5-4|15|TRBD2
TGTGCCAGCAAACAGGGACTAGCGGGAACCTACGAGCAGTACTTC
CASKQGLAGTYEQYF
>NA|TRBJ2-2|TRBV5-1|16|NA
TGCGCCAGCAGCTTGTTTAGCGGAGATAACACCGGGGAGCTGTTTTTT
CASSLFSGDNTGELFF
>once|TRBJ1-2|TRBV2|15|NA
TGTGCCAGCAGCCCAATTGGGGCGTCGGACTATGGCTACACCTTC
CASSPIGASDYGYTF
>NA|TRBJ2-5|TRBV2|15|TRBD2
TGTGCCAGCACCAGACTAGCGGGCCCCCAAGAGACCCAGTACTTC
CASTRLAGPQETQYF
>NA|TRBJ2-3|TRBV19|16|TRBD2
TGTGCCAGTAGGGATCTGGGAGGGCCTGGCACAGATACGCAGTATTTT
CASRDLGGPGTDTQYF
>NA|TRBJ2-3|TRBV5-4|16|TRBD2
TGTGCCAGCCGCGGGGGGACGGTAGGAAGCACAGATACGCAGTATTTT
CASRGGTVGSTDTQYF
>NA|TRBJ2-7|TRBV6-5|13|TRBD1
TGTGCCAGCAGTAGGACAGGGTATGACGAGCAGTACTTC
CASSRTGYDEQYF
>NA|TRBJ1-1|TRBV7-3|15|NA
TGTGCCAGCAGCTTAAAGGGACAAAGTCGGGCTGAAGCTTTCTTT
CASSLKGQSRAEAFF
>NA|TRBJ1-3|TRBV10-3|14|NA
TGTGCCATCAGCACTACAGGGACTGGAAACACCATATATTTT
CAISTTGTGNTIYF
>NA|TRBJ2-1|TRBV7-2|16|NA
TGTGCCAGCAGCTTAGCTAGCACCCGAGTTGTCAATGAGCAGTTCTTC
CASSLASTRVVNEQFF
>NA|TRBJ2-2|TRBV2|15|NA
TGTGCCAGCACCGAAGTAAGGGGGAACACCGGGGAGCTGTTTTTT
CASTEVRGNTGELFF
>few|TRBJ2-1|TRBV5-1|16|TRBD2
TGCGCCAGCAGCTCGGGACTACCTAACTCCTACAATGAGCAGTTCTTC
CASSSGLPNSYNEQFF